What follows describes a single T cell receptor beta chain. The data were taken from a study of blood T cell repertoires in COVID-19. Data came from immunoSEQ multiplex PCR; TCRdb stores just in-frame clones and leaves some out. The data contain approximately 390,000 clones, about 90% of them seen just once; the ten biggest clones take up 2.3%. This CDR3 region has 13 residues. The germline V and J ends were trimmed by 0 bases and 8 bases, with 10 bases remaining between them. Germline V gene lookup returns CDR1 ENHRY and CDR2 SYGVKD. This sequence was found in an older woman with COVID-19, enrolled during active disease. Sequenced sample: peripheral blood. This chain uses TRBV10-3 with TRBJ1-2, with D unresolved. The CDR3 DNA sequence: TGTGCCATCAGTGAGTCGCCGAAAGAGGGCTACACCTTC. Translating gives CAISESPKEGYTF.